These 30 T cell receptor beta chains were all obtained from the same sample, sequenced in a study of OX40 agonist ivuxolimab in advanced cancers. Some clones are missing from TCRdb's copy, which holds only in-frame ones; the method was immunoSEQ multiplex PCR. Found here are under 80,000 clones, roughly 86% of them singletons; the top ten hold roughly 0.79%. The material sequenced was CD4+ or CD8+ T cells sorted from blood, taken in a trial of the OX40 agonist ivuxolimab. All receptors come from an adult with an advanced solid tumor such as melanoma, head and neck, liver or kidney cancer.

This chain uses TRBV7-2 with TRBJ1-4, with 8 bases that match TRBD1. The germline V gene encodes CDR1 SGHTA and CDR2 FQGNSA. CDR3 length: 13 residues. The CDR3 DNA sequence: TGTGCAGCGGGAGGGGGACAGGCCGAAAAACTGTTTTTT. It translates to CAAGGGQAEKLFF.

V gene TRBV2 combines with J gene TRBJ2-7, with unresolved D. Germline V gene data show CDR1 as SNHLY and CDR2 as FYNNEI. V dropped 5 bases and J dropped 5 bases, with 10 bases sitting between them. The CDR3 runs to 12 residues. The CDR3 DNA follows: TGTGCCAGCAGTCCTATAAAGAACGAGCAGTACTTC. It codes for CASSPIKNEQYF.

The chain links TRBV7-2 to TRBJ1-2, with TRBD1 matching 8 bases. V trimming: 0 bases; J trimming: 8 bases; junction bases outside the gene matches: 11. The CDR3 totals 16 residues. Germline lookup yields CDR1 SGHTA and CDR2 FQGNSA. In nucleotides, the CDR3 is TGTGCCAGCAGCTTAGCCCCAGGGGGCGGCGCGTCGGGCTACACCTTC. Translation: CASSLAPGGGASGYTF.

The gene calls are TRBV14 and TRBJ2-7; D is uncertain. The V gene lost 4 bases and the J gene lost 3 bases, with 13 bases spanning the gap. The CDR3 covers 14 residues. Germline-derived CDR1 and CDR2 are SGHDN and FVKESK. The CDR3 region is CASSPLESYYEQYF. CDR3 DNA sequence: TGTGCCAGCAGCCCCCTAGAGTCCTACTACGAGCAGTACTTC.

The CDR3 region has the DNA TGTGCCTGGAGCCCCGGGGCCAACACTGAAGCTTTCTTT. This sequence encodes CAWSPGANTEAFF. The gene calls are TRBV30 and TRBJ1-1; D perhaps matches TRBD1 (5 bases). Trimming stripped 3 bases from V and 2 bases from J, with 10 bases between. This CDR3 comprises 13 residues. CDR1 is GTSNPN, CDR2 SVGIG, per germline (reference sequence).

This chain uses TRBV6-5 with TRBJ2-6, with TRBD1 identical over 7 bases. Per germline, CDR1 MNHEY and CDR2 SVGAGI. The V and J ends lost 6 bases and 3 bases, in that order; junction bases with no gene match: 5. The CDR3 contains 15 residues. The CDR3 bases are TGTGCCAGCAGAACAACAGGGGTTGGGGCCAACGTCCTGACTTTC. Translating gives CASRTTGVGANVLTF.

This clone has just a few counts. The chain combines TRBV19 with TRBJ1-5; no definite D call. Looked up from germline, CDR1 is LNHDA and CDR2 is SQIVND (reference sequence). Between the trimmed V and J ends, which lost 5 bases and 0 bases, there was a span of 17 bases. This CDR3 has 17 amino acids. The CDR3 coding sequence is TGTGCCAGTAGTGGGCGGATATCCCCCCTTAGCAATCAGCCCCAGCATTTT. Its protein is CASSGRISPLSNQPQHF.

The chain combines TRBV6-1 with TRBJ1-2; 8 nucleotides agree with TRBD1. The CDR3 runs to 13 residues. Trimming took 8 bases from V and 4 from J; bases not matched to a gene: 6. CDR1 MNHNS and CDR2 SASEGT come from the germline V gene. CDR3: CASRGQGSYGYTF. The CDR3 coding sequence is TGTGCCAGCCGAGGACAGGGTTCCTATGGCTACACCTTC.

DNA of the CDR3: TGTGCCAGCAGTTTAATATGGCAGACCGCGAACACCGGGGAGCTGTTTTTT. Its protein product is CASSLIWQTANTGELFF. The rearrangement uses TRBV27 and TRBJ2-2, with D unclear. The CDR3 length is 17 residues. Trimming shortened V by 2 bases and J by 0 bases, and 13 bases separated the two germline ends. Germline values: CDR1 MNHEY, CDR2 SMNVEV (reference sequence).

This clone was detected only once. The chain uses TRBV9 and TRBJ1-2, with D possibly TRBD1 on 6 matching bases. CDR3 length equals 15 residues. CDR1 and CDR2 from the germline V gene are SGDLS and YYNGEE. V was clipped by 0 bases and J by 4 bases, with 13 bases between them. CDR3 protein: CASSVAWGRSYGYTF. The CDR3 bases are TGTGCCAGCAGCGTAGCCTGGGGGCGTAGCTATGGCTACACCTTC.

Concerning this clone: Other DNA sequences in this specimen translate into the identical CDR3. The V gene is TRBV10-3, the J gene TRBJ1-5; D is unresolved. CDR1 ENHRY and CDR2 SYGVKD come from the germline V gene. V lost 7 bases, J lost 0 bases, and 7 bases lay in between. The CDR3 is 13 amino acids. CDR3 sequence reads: CAITGDSNQPQHF. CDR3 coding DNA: TGTGCCATCACAGGAGATAGCAATCAGCCCCAGCATTTT.

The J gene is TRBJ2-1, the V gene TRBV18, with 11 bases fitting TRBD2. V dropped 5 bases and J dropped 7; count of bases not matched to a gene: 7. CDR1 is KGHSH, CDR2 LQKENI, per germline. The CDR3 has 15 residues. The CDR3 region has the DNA TGTGCCAGCTCAGCGGGGATAGCGGGAGGGAATGAGCAGTTCTTC. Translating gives CASSAGIAGGNEQFF.

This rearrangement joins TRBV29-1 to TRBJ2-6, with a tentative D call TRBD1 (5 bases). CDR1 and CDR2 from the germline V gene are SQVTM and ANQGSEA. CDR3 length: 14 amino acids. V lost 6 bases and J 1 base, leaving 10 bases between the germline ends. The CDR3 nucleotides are TGCAGCGTCTCAAGGGGATCTGGGGCCAACGTCCTGACTTTC. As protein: CSVSRGSGANVLTF.

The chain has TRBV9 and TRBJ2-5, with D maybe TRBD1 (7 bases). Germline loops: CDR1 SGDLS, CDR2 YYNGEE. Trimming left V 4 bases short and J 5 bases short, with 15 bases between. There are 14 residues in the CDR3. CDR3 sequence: CASSPSGGRETQYF. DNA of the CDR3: TGTGCCAGCAGCCCCTCAGGGGGGAGGGAGACCCAGTACTTC. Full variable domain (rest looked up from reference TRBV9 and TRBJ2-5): DSGVTQTPKHLITATGQRVTLRCSPRSGDLSVYWYQQSLDQGLQFLIQYYNGEERAKGNILERFSAQQFPDLHSELNLSSLELGDSALYFCASSPSGGRETQYFGPGTRLLVL.

The CDR3 loop is CAISEGGRGDEQYF. CDR3 coding DNA: TGTGCCATCAGTGAGGGCGGGAGGGGCGACGAGCAGTACTTC. V usage is TRBV10-3 and J usage is TRBJ2-7; 9 bases line up with TRBD2. The germline CDR1 and CDR2 sequences are ENHRY and SYGVKD. The ends lost 2 bases at V and 5 bases at J; junction bases unmatched: 4. The CDR3 runs to 14 residues.

The CDR3 here is CASSDGATNEKLFF. The CDR3 DNA sequence: TGTGCCAGCAGTGACGGGGCAACTAATGAAAAACTGTTTTTT. This chain links TRBV6-4 with TRBJ1-4; no clear D gene. This CDR3 is 14 amino acids long. Germline V gene data show CDR1 as MRHNA and CDR2 as SNTAGT. V was clipped by 2 bases and J by 0 bases, with 4 bases between them.

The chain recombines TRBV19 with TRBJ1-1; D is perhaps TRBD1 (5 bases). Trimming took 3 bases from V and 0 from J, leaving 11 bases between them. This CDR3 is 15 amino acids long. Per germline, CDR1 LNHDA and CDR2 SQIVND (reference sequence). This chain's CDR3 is CASSMGPRLNTEAFF. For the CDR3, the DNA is TGTGCCAGTAGTATGGGGCCTCGTTTGAACACTGAAGCTTTCTTT.

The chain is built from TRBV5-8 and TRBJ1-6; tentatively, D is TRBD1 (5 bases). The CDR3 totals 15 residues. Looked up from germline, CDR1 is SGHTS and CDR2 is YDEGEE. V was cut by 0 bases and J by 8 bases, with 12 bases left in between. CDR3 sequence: CASSLVRASDSPLHF. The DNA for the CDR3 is TGTGCCAGCAGCTTGGTCAGGGCATCGGATTCACCCCTCCACTTT.

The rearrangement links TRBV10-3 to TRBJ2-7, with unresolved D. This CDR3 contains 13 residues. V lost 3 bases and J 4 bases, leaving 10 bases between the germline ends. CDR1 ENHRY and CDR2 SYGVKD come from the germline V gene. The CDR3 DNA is TGTGCCATCAGTGATGGGGATCTGTACGAGCAGTACTTC. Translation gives CAISDGDLYEQYF.

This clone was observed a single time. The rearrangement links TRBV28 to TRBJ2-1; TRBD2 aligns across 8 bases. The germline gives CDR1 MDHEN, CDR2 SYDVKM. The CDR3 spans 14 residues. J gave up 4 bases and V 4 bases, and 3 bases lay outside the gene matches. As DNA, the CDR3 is TGTGCCAGCAGTTCAAGCGGGAGTTACAATGAGCAGTTCTTC. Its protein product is CASSSSGSYNEQFF.

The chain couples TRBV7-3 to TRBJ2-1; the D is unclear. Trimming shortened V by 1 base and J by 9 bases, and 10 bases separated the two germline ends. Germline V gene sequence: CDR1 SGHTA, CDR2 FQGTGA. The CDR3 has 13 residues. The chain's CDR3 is CASSLMSTGEQFF. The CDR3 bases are TGTGCCAGCAGCTTAATGTCTACGGGTGAGCAGTTCTTC.

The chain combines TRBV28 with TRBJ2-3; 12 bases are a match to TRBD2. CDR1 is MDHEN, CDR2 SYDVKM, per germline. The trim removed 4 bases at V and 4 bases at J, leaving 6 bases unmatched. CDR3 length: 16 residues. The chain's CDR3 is CASSSPLAGGPDTQYF. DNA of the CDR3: TGTGCCAGCAGTTCCCCCCTAGCGGGAGGGCCAGATACGCAGTATTTT.

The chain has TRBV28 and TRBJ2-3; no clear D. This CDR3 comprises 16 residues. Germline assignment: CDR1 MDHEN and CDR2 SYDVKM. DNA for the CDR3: TGTGCGAGCCCCCCAGTGGGATCCACTAGCACAGATACGCAGTATTTT. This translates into CASPPVGSTSTDTQYF.

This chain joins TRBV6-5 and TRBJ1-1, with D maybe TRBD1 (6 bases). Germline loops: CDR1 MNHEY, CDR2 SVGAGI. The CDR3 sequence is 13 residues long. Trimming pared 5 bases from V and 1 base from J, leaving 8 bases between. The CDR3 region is CASSTGQNTEAFF. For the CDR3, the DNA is TGTGCCAGCAGTACGGGACAGAACACTGAAGCTTTCTTT.

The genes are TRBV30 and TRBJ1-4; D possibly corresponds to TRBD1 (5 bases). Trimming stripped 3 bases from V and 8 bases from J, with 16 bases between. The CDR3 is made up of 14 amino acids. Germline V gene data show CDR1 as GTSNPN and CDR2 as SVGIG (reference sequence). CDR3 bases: TGTGCCTGGAGCCCCGGGCAGGGAAGCGAAAAACTGTTTTTT. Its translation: CAWSPGQGSEKLFF.

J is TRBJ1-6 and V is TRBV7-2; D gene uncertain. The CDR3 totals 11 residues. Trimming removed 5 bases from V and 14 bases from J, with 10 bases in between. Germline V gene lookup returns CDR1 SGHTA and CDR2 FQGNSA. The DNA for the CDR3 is TGTGCCAGCAGCCACCCCGGGGCCCTCCACTTT. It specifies CASSHPGALHF.

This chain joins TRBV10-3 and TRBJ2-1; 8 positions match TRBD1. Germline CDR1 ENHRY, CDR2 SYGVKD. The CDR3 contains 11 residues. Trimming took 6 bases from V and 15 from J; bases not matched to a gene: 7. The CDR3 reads CAIRDTGGRFF. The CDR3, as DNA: TGTGCCATCAGAGACACAGGGGGGCGGTTCTTC.

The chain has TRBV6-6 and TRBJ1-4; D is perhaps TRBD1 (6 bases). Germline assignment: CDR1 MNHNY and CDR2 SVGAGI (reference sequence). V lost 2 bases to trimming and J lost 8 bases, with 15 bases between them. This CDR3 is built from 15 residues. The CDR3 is CASSYGQPGREKLFF. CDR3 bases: TGTGCCAGCAGTTACGGACAGCCAGGGCGGGAAAAACTGTTTTTT.

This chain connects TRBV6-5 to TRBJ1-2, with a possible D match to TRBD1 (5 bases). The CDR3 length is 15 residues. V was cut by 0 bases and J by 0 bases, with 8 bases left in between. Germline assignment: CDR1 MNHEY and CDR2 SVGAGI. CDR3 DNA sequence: TGTGCCAGCAGTTACTCGGGCAGGGCTAACTATGGCTACACCTTC. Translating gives CASSYSGRANYGYTF.

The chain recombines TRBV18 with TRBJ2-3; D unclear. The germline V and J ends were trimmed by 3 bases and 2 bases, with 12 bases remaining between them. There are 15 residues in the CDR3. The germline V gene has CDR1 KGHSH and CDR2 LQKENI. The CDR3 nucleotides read TGTGCCAGCTCACCTCCGGGCCTCCACACAGATACGCAGTATTTT. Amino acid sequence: CASSPPGLHTDTQYF.